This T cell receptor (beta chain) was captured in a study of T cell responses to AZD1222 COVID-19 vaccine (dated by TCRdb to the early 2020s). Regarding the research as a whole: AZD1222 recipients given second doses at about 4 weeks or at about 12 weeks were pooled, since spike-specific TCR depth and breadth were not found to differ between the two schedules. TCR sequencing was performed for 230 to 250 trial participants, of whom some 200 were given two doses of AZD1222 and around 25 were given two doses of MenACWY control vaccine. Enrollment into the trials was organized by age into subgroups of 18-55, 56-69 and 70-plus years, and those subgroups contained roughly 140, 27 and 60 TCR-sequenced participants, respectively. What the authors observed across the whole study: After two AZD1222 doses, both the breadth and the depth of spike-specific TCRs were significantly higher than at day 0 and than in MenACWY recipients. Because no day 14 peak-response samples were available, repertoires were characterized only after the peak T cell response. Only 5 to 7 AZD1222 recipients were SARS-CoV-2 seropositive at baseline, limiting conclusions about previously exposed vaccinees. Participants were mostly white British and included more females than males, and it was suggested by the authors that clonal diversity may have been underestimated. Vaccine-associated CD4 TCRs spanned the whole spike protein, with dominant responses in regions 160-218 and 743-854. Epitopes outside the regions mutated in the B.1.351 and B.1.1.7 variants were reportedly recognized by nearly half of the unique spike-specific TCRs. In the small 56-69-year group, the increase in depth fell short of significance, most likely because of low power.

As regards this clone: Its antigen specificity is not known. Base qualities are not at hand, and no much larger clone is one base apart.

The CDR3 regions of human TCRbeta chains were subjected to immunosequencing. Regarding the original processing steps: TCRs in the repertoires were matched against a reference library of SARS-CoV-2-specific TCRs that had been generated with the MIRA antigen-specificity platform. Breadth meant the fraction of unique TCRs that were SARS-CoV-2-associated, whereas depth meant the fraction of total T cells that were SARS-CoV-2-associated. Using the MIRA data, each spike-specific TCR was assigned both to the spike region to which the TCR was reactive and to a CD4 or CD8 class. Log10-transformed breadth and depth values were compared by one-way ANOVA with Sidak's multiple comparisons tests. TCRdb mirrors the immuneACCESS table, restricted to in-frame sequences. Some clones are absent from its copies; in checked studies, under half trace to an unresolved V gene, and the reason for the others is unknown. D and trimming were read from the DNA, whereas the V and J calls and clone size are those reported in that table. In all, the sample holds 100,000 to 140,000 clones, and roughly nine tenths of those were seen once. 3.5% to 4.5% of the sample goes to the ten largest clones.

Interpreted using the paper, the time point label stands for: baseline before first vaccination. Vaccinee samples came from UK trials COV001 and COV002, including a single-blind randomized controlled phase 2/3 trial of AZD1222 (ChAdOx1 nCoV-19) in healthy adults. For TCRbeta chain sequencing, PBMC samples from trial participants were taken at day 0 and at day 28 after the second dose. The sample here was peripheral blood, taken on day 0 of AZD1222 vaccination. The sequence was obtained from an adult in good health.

The DNA sequence is as follows: TGTGCCAGCAGCCAGAATAGCAATCAGCCCCAGCATTTT. Its coded protein is CASSQNSNQPQHF. This sequence uses TRBV6-5 and TRBJ1-5; the D gene is unclear. CDR1 and CDR2 were assigned from the germline V gene as MNHEY and SVGAGI. The CDR3 runs 13 amino acids, cysteine and phenylalanine included. Here the CDR3 DNA is all that survives: 39 bases in frame from base 1. V was cut back by 6 bases and J by 0 bases, leaving a gap of 6 bases between them.